This is a list of T cell receptor beta chains from one sample in a study of T cells in Graves' hyperthyroidism and ophthalmopathy. A single record per CDR3 protein comes from TCRdb applying MiXCR to the multiplex PCR reads. The sample holds around 600,000 distinct CDR3 sequences, roughly 15% seen once. The sample consisted of blood. Receptor source: a middle-aged woman with Graves' ophthalmopathy. Each CDR3 is given with its conserved first and last residue. The D gene is left open where the match is weak. Clone size appears in some rows only: once, few, many, or a class for an expanded clone.

>TRBV7-9|.|few|TRBJ2-2
TGTGCCAGCAGCTTAGCCAGGCTGCGCACCGGGGAGCTGTTTTTT
CASSLARLRTGELFF
>TRBV2|.|many|TRBJ2-1
TGTGCCACCAACCTCTTACAGCGGGACAATGAGCAGTTCTTC
CATNLLQRDNEQFF
>TRBV29-1|.|many|TRBJ2-3
TGCAGCGTCGACGGGACTGGATTCACAGATACGCAGTATTTT
CSVDGTGFTDTQYF
>TRBV7-2|TRBD2|many|TRBJ2-3
TGTGCCAGCAGCCCACTAGCGGGAGTAGGCAATGCGCAGTATTTT
CASSPLAGVGNAQYF
>TRBV7-9|.|many|TRBJ2-1
TGTGCCAGCAGCTTACGCGCCAGCAGATCCAATGAGCAGTTCTTC
CASSLRASRSNEQFF
>TRBV2|TRBD2|few|TRBJ2-5
TGTGCCAGCACCTTCGGACTAGCGGGAGGAGAGACCCAGTACTTC
CASTFGLAGGETQYF
>TRBV4-1|.|many|TRBJ2-3
TGCGCCAGCAGCCAGACAGGTTTCGCAGATACGCAGTATTTT
CASSQTGFADTQYF
>TRBV7-9|TRBD2|.|TRBJ2-7
TGTGCCAGCAGCCAGCCCCAGCGGGGAAGCTCCTACGAGCAGTACTTC
CASSQPQRGSSYEQYF
>TRBV19|.|few|TRBJ1-1
TGTGCCAGTACAACCACCCCAGGGGCTCCCCCTGAAGCTTTCTTT
CASTTTPGAPPEAFF
>TRBV5-1|.|many|TRBJ2-3
TGCGCCAGCAGCCCGTCGGCGACCCCTGGCACAGATACGCAGTATTTT
CASSPSATPGTDTQYF
>TRBV19|TRBD2|.|TRBJ2-1
TGTGCCAGTAGTATCAGGACTAGCGGGAGGGCCAATGAGCAGTTCTTC
CASSIRTSGRANEQFF
>TRBV6-2/TRBV6-3|.|.|TRBJ2-2
TGTGCCAGCAGTTACTCTAAGGGTTCGACCGGGGAGCTGTTTTTT
CASSYSKGSTGELFF
>TRBV20-1|.|many|TRBJ2-7
TGCAGTGCTAGTTTGACGGGGAACGAGCAGTACTTC
CSASLTGNEQYF
>TRBV20-1|.|many|TRBJ2-1
TGCAGTGCTAGAGACAGGAAAAGCAACAATGAGCAGTTCTTC
CSARDRKSNNEQFF
>TRBV6-1|.|many|TRBJ2-1
TGTGCCAGCAACCTTAGCGGTGATGGGCCCAATGAGCAGTTCTTC
CASNLSGDGPNEQFF
>TRBV13|TRBD1|.|TRBJ2-2
TGTGCCAGCAGCCACGGACAGGGGGCAATCGGGGAGCTGTTTTTT
CASSHGQGAIGELFF
>TRBV28|TRBD2|.|TRBJ2-6
TGTGCCAGCAGTTTAGGTGCGGGGGGGAACTCTGGGGCCAACGTCCTGACTTTC
CASSLGAGGNSGANVLTF
>TRBV2|.|many|TRBJ1-2
TGTGCCTGGGGGGGGCAGGGAATATACGGCTACACCTTC
CAWGGQGIYGYTF
>TRBV5-5|.|few|TRBJ2-5
TGTGCCAGCAGCTTATGGGGGGCAATGGAGAAGGAGACCCAGTACTTC
CASSLWGAMEKETQYF
>TRBV6-1|.|.|TRBJ1-1
TGTGCCAGCAGTTCGAATGGCGGCGAACAGGGAGCTGAAGCTTTCTTT
CASSSNGGEQGAEAFF
>TRBV6-2/TRBV6-3|TRBD2|few|TRBJ2-4
TGTGCCAGCACCTGGACTAGCGGGGGGGGGAATAAAAACATTCAGTACTTC
CASTWTSGGGNKNIQYF
>TRBV5-1|.|many|TRBJ1-1
TGCGCCAGCAGCTTGGGAGGACAGTTCGCTGAAGCTTTCTTT
CASSLGGQFAEAFF
>TRBV2|.|many|TRBJ2-7
TGTGCCAGCAGTCCCAGGGTGAACTCCTACGAGCAGTACTTC
CASSPRVNSYEQYF
>TRBV12-3/TRBV12-4|.|many|TRBJ1-1
TGTGCCAGCAGTTTCGGTACAGACCACACTGAAGCTTTCTTT
CASSFGTDHTEAFF
>TRBV30|.|many|TRBJ1-5
TGTGCCTGGAGTGACAGGGCCCACAATCAGCCCCAGCATTTT
CAWSDRAHNQPQHF
>TRBV3-1|TRBD2|many|TRBJ2-2
TGTGCCAGCAGCCAGGGACTAGCCGCCGGGGAGCTGTTTTTT
CASSQGLAAGELFF
>TRBV6-6|.|many|TRBJ2-7
TGTGCCAGCAGCTACTCGGGCGGTTCCTACGAGCAGTACTTC
CASSYSGGSYEQYF
>TRBV9|TRBD1|few|TRBJ1-2
TGTGCCAGCACGTGGGGACAGGGCCAATTTTATGGCTACACCTTC
CASTWGQGQFYGYTF
>TRBV2|TRBD2|many|TRBJ2-5
TGTGCCAGCAAACTAGCGGGGACCCAGTACTTC
CASKLAGTQYF
>TRBV2|TRBD1|many|TRBJ1-4
TGTGCCAGCCTCCGGGACAGGGGATTTGAAAAACTGTTTTTT
CASLRDRGFEKLFF
>TRBV2|.|many|TRBJ1-1
TGTGCCAGCAGTGATCCCTTGAACACTGAAGCTTTCTTT
CASSDPLNTEAFF
>TRBV28|TRBD1|many|TRBJ2-1
TGTGCCAGCGGAATTGGACAGGCTTACAATGAGCAGTTCTTC
CASGIGQAYNEQFF
>TRBV18|.|few|TRBJ2-7
TGTGCCAGCTCACCTACGGACAGCGCCATCTCCTACGAGCAGTACTTC
CASSPTDSAISYEQYF
>TRBV6-1|TRBD1|few|TRBJ1-2
TGTGCCAGCAGTTATGGATGGGGAGGGGGCAACTATGGCTACACCTTC
CASSYGWGGGNYGYTF
>TRBV30|TRBD1|few|TRBJ2-7
TGTGCCTGGAGTTCCTACAGGGGGAGGTTCTCCTACGAGCAGTACTTC
CAWSSYRGRFSYEQYF
>TRBV20-1|.|many|TRBJ2-3
TGCAGTGCTAGTGAGGGAGGCACAGATACGCAGTATTTT
CSASEGGTDTQYF
>TRBV2|.|.|TRBJ2-3
TGTGCCAGCAGGCCCATGACTAGTCCCACAGATACGCAGTATTTT
CASRPMTSPTDTQYF
>TRBV3-1|.|many|TRBJ1-5
TGTGCCAGCAGCCAAGATCCAGCGCAGCCCCAGCATTTT
CASSQDPAQPQHF
>TRBV6-6|.|few|TRBJ1-5
TGTGCCAGCAGTTACGGTCAAGAATTCAGCAATCAGCCCCAGCATTTT
CASSYGQEFSNQPQHF
>TRBV2|.|few|TRBJ2-2
TGTGCCAGCACCAGACCGGGGGACGAACCGAACACCGGGGAGCTGTTTTTT
CASTRPGDEPNTGELFF
>TRBV2|.|many|TRBJ2-7
TGTGCCAGCACCTCCCAGGGGGGCTACGAGCAGTACTTC
CASTSQGGYEQYF
>TRBV9|TRBD2|.|TRBJ2-1
TGTGCCAGCAGCGTAGGGGGACTAGGTACTGAGCAGTTCTTC
CASSVGGLGTEQFF
>TRBV10-2|.|.|TRBJ2-3
TGCGCCAGCCGAACTCACAGGAGTAGGAGCACAGATACGCAGTATTTT
CASRTHRSRSTDTQYF
>TRBV2|TRBD2|many|TRBJ2-1
TGTGCCAGCAGGGGGGGACTAGCGGGGGCGGTGCAGTTCTTC
CASRGGLAGAVQFF
>TRBV4-1|.|many|TRBJ1-1
TGCGCCAGCAGCCAAGATTACTCTCGGGCTGAAGCTTTCTTT
CASSQDYSRAEAFF
>TRBV12-3/TRBV12-4|TRBD1|many|TRBJ1-5
TGTGCCAGCAGTCGCAGGGGGCGGCCCCAGCATTTT
CASSRRGRPQHF
>TRBV14|TRBD1|few|TRBJ2-5
TGTGCCAGCAGCCACCGGACAGGGGGAGAGACCCAGTACTTC
CASSHRTGGETQYF
>TRBV29-1|.|.|TRBJ1-2
TGCAGCGTCCGACAGCCATCTAACTATGGCTACACCTTC
CSVRQPSNYGYTF
>TRBV30|.|many|TRBJ1-1
TGTGCCTGGAGAAGGGTTCAGATGAACACTGAAGCTTTCTTT
CAWRRVQMNTEAFF
>TRBV5-1|TRBD1|.|TRBJ1-1
TGCGCCAGCAGCCTAAGACAGGGAGGCAACACTGAAGCTTTCTTT
CASSLRQGGNTEAFF
>TRBV20-1|TRBD1|many|TRBJ2-5
TGCAGTGCTAGAGATTTTAATAGACAGGGGGAGACCCAGTACTTC
CSARDFNRQGETQYF
>TRBV5-1|.|few|TRBJ2-2
TGCGCCAGCAGCTTGGCCTCGGGGGGCGAACGTAGCACCGGGGAGCTGTTTTTT
CASSLASGGERSTGELFF
>TRBV6-1|.|few|TRBJ1-5
TGTGCCAGCAGTGAATACACAGGGAATCAGCCCCAGCATTTT
CASSEYTGNQPQHF
>TRBV28|TRBD1|many|TRBJ1-2
TGTGCCAGCAGTTTATCCCCCAGACAGGGAATAGGGGGCTACACCTTC
CASSLSPRQGIGGYTF
>TRBV7-9|TRBD2|many|TRBJ2-7
TGTGCCAGCAGCCCCGCGGCGGGAGGACGGTACGAGCAGTACTTC
CASSPAAGGRYEQYF
>TRBV2|.|.|TRBJ2-3
TGTGCCAGCAGTTCTCTGCGGGGGCAGGCAGATACGCAGTATTTT
CASSSLRGQADTQYF
>TRBV28|TRBD1|.|TRBJ2-1
TGTGCCAGCAGTTTGAGGACAGGGGCCGGCAATGAGCAGTTCTTC
CASSLRTGAGNEQFF
>TRBV11-2|TRBD2|.|TRBJ2-1
TGTGCCAGCAGCTTAGGCCCTAGCGGGGGGGGAGGAGTGCAGTTCTTC
CASSLGPSGGGGVQFF
>TRBV3-1|TRBD2|many|TRBJ2-7
TGTGCCAGCAGCCACCTTAGCGGGGGGCGGTTCGACGAGCAGTACTTC
CASSHLSGGRFDEQYF